This is a list of T cell receptor beta chains from one sample in a study of T cell responses to AZD1222 COVID-19 vaccine. Produced via immunoSEQ multiplex PCR; TCRdb's table is partial and in-frame only. The sample comprises 110,000 or so clones, about 86% of which are singletons, and under 20% rests with the top ten. Sequences were derived from peripheral blood, sampled 28 days after the second AZD1222 dose. These receptors were collected from an adult who received the AZD1222 COVID-19 vaccine. Each CDR3 is given with its conserved first and last residue. D genes are given only for firm matches. The size of a clone is reported for some rows only, either as once, few or many, or as a class for expanded clones.

D	J	V	size	CDR3
TRBD1	TRBJ2-7	TRBV13	.	CASSSLPGQVLEQYF
.	TRBJ1-2	TRBV7-2	few	CASSLVEGDYGYTF
.	TRBJ2-7	TRBV4-1	.	CASSPILVRGGHEQYF
.	TRBJ2-7	TRBV20-1	.	CSASSTDSLAYEQYF
TRBD1	TRBJ2-5	TRBV9	.	CASSVRDRLETQYF
.	TRBJ2-7	TRBV24-1	.	CATSDSRGGAIGEQYF
TRBD1	TRBJ1-5	TRBV27	.	CASSLLYRGGLKPQHF
.	TRBJ2-7	TRBV5-1	.	CASGQNRDEQYF
.	TRBJ2-7	TRBV6-6	once	CASRTGRGYEQYF
.	TRBJ1-3	TRBV6-5	.	CASSYSQTGNTIYF
.	TRBJ1-2	TRBV6-2/TRBV6-3	.	CASSYLPGNYGYTF
TRBD1	TRBJ1-2	TRBV9	.	CASSGGRGQGKDGYTF
.	TRBJ1-3	TRBV9	.	CASSVGDQNSGNTIYF
TRBD2	TRBJ2-3	TRBV11-3	.	CASSQGTSGGIEDTQYF
TRBD1	TRBJ1-2	TRBV18	.	CASSPGQGNGYTF
.	TRBJ1-2	TRBV7-9	few	CASSPGLKGRGDYGYTF
.	TRBJ1-1	TRBV28	.	CASRDRKNTEAFF
.	TRBJ2-7	TRBV11-2	.	CASSLVGRDHYEQYF
.	TRBJ1-2	TRBV28	few	CASSGGGNGYTF
.	TRBJ1-1	TRBV6-2/TRBV6-3	once	CASSLRTENTEAFF
.	TRBJ1-2	TRBV5-5	few	CASSFSTGTNYGYTF
.	TRBJ2-7	TRBV7-2	.	CASSLGGGSFFEQYF
.	TRBJ1-5	TRBV29-1	.	CSAGGGNQPQHF
.	TRBJ1-2	TRBV21-1	.	CASSSPQGYTF
.	TRBJ2-7	TRBV11-1	few	CASSLSFAAYEQYF
.	TRBJ1-6	TRBV4-2	.	CASSPGGPDNSPLHF
.	TRBJ1-2	TRBV19	.	CASSIDLDRAVIYGYTF
.	TRBJ2-2	TRBV7-2	.	CASSSATLGAGELFF
.	TRBJ1-2	TRBV12-3/TRBV12-4	.	CASSSGLNYGYTF
.	TRBJ1-5	TRBV6-5	once	CASLDSGYQPQHF
.	TRBJ2-5	TRBV3-1/TRBV3-2	.	CASSQVTEQETQYF
.	TRBJ2-5	TRBV21-1	.	CASSIFGEILQETQYF
.	TRBJ1-4	TRBV29-1	.	CSVRVGGSEKLFF
.	TRBJ2-3	TRBV3-1/TRBV3-2	.	CASSPGFFTDTQYF
.	TRBJ2-7	TRBV5-1	.	CASSSSYEQYF
TRBD1	TRBJ1-1	TRBV9	.	CASSVSGTGGSTEAFF
TRBD2	TRBJ2-1	TRBV5-1	few	CASSLGGGGAGEEQFF
.	TRBJ1-3	TRBV1	few	CTSSPLRRGAIRSGNTIYF
.	TRBJ1-6	TRBV30	.	CAWISYNSPLHF
.	TRBJ1-2	TRBV2	.	CASSSLTISGYGYTF
.	TRBJ1-1	TRBV2	.	CASSENRPRNTEAFF
.	TRBJ2-5	TRBV18	.	CASSPPPTSRDQETQYF
.	TRBJ1-1	TRBV7-3	many	CASSLGGANTEAFF
TRBD1	TRBJ1-3	TRBV11-2	.	CASSPRQGARNTIYF
.	TRBJ1-1	TRBV5-8	.	CASSLDTVTWGLTEAFF
.	TRBJ1-4	TRBV5-1	.	CASSPNNAHEKLFF
.	TRBJ2-5	TRBV4-1	.	CASSQKGTEARETQYF
TRBD1	TRBJ1-4	TRBV24-1	.	CATRGQGNEKLFF